The next 6 T cell receptor beta chains were all read from a single sample in a study of vaccination and CD4 T cells after COVID-19. Treatment in this sample: roughly 10-day PBMC culture with coronavirus spike peptide pools or control peptides (ViraFEST assay). Their cognate antigens are unknown. Sequenced with the Oncomine TCR Beta short-read assay was DNA taken from cultured CD4+ T cells. Each CDR3 protein is one row after TCRdb ran MiXCR on the PCR reads. The data contain fewer than 20,000 distinct CDR3 sequences, approximately 50% of them singletons. The source material was CD4+ T cells from blood, cultured in vitro, sampled before SARS-CoV-2 vaccination. All receptors derive from a human donor who had recovered from COVID-19.

This chain links TRBV2 with TRBJ2-5, with 7 nucleotides matching TRBD1. Germline V gives CDR1 SNHLY, CDR2 FYNNEI. The trim removed 3 bases at V and 0 bases at J, leaving 1 base unmatched. CDR3 length: 14 residues. The CDR3: CASSEGQNQETQYF. The DNA for the CDR3 is TGTGCCAGCAGTGAGGGACAGAACCAAGAGACCCAGTACTTC.

V is TRBV7-9 and J is TRBJ2-7; D possibly matches TRBD1 or TRBD2 (5 bases each). Germline V gene lookup returns CDR1 SEHNR and CDR2 FQNEAQ (reference sequence). The CDR3 covers 14 residues. With 1 base removed from V and 2 bases from J, the gap between germline ends came to 9 bases. The CDR3 here is CASSLVWGTYEQYF. CDR3 bases: TGTGCCAGCAGCTTAGTGTGGGGGACCTACGAGCAGTACTTC.

This clonotype is a singleton in its sample. The chain joins TRBV5-1 to TRBJ2-1; no clear D gene. V was trimmed by 0 bases and J by 0 bases, leaving 7 bases between them. This CDR3 spans 15 amino acids. From germline, CDR1 is SGHRS and CDR2 YFSETQ. The CDR3 DNA reads as TGCGCCAGCAGCTTGGAGGCGAGCTCCTACAATGAGCAGTTCTTC. Its protein is CASSLEASSYNEQFF.

The chain is built from TRBV20-1 and TRBJ1-1; possible D gene TRBD1, 5 bases. Trimming removed 6 bases at V and 1 base at J, with 12 bases between. CDR1 is DFQATT and CDR2 is SNEGSKA in the germline V gene (reference sequence). CDR3 length: 13 residues. The chain's CDR3 is CSAAGPGNTEAFF. Written as DNA, the CDR3 is TGCAGTGCCGCGGGACCGGGGAACACTGAAGCTTTCTTT.

The V and J genes are TRBV27 and TRBJ1-5; D remains ambiguous. The germline V gene encodes CDR1 MNHEY and CDR2 SMNVEV (reference sequence). The ends were cut back, 10 bases at V and 4 bases at J, with 17 bases in the middle. CDR3 length: 14 residues. The CDR3, as DNA: TGTGCCACGGTCAGGTTGGAGCGGAATCAGCCCCAGCATTTT. It is translated as CATVRLERNQPQHF.

The J gene is TRBJ1-2, the V gene TRBV28; 12 positions agree with TRBD1. This CDR3 spans 14 amino acids. V lost 6 bases to trimming and J lost 8 bases; unmatched junction nucleotides: 7. Germline V gene data show CDR1 as MDHEN and CDR2 as SYDVKM. Here the CDR3 DNA reads TGTGCCAGCAGCCCGGGGGACAGGGGGCGAGGCTACACCTTC. Residues: CASSPGDRGRGYTF.